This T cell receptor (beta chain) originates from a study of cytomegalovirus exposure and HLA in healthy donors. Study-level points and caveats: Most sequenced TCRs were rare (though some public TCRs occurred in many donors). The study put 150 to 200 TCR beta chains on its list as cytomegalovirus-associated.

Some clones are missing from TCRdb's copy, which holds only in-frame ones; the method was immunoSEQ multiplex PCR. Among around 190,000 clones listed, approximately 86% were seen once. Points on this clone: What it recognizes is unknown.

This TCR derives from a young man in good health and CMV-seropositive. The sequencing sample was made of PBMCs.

The CDR3 nucleotides read TGTGCCAGCAGCTCGCACAGGGGGCACAATGAGCAGTTCTTC. This sequence encodes CASSSHRGHNEQFF. The chain combines TRBV7-9 with TRBJ2-1, with 9 bases that match TRBD1. The germline gives CDR1 SEHNR, CDR2 FQNEAQ (reference sequence). This CDR3 comprises 14 residues. V gave up 4 bases and J gave up 5 bases; unmatched junction bases: 3.